Shown below are 30 T cell receptor beta chains from a single sample sequenced in a study of OX40 agonist ivuxolimab in advanced cancers. Assay used: immunoSEQ multiplex PCR; TCRdb lists only in-frame clones, some missing. The sample contains about 45,000 clones, around nine tenths of which appear only once. The sequences come from CD4+ or CD8+ T cells sorted from blood, collected in a trial of the OX40 agonist ivuxolimab. The receptors come from an adult with an advanced solid tumor such as melanoma, head and neck, liver or kidney cancer.

The chain employs TRBV4-1 and TRBJ1-1, with 9 bases matching TRBD1. This CDR3 is built from 15 residues. V lost 3 bases and J lost 10; bases outside the gene matches: 12. From germline, CDR1 is MGHRA and CDR2 YSYEKL. CDR3 nucleotide sequence: TGCGCCAGCAGCCACATGGGACAGGGAAGTTGGGTAGCTTTCTTT. Its protein is CASSHMGQGSWVAFF.

The CDR3 DNA follows: TGTGCCAGTAGGTACGTCCACCCCAACTATGGCTACACCTTC. It codes for CASRYVHPNYGYTF. The chain employs TRBV19 and TRBJ1-2; D is unclear. The CDR3 is made up of 14 amino acids. Germline CDR1 LNHDA, CDR2 SQIVND (reference sequence). The V end lost 6 bases, the J end lost 2 bases, and 13 bases lay between the germline ends.

The chain combines TRBV9 with TRBJ2-2; D call uncertain. CDR1 is SGDLS, CDR2 YYNGEE, per germline. The CDR3 covers 14 residues. Trimming left V 6 bases short and J 2 bases short, with 11 bases between. The CDR3 reads CASTHQYNTGELFF. The CDR3 nucleotides are TGTGCCAGCACCCATCAGTATAACACCGGGGAGCTGTTTTTT.

This rearrangement joins TRBV5-5 to TRBJ2-7, with 10 bases matching TRBD1. The CDR3 loop spans 14 amino acids. Germline CDR1 reads SGHKS; CDR2 reads YYEKEE (reference sequence). Losses at the gene ends were 4 bases for V and 6 bases for J; bases not matched to a gene: 7. CDR3 nucleotide sequence: TGTGCCAGCAGCCCGACCGGGACAGGGGTCGAGCAGTACTTC. Translated, it gives CASSPTGTGVEQYF.

The chain couples TRBV11-2 to TRBJ2-7; D perhaps matches TRBD2 (6 bases). The germline gives CDR1 SGHAT, CDR2 FQNNGV. The CDR3 is 16 residues long. V dropped 5 bases and J dropped 0 bases, with 17 bases sitting between them. CDR3 sequence reads: CASSDQGGLFSYEQYF. In DNA form, the CDR3 reads TGTGCCAGCAGCGACCAAGGAGGGCTTTTCTCCTACGAGCAGTACTTC.

The rearrangement uses TRBV7-6 and TRBJ1-3; D uncertain. The V end lost 1 base, the J end lost 0 bases, and 13 bases lay between the germline ends. The length of the CDR3 is 17 residues. Germline V gene sequence: CDR1 SGHVS, CDR2 FNYEAQ. The CDR3 bases are TGTGCCAGCAGCTTAGGAACGAGCCTGAACTCTGGAAACACCATATATTTT. Translating gives CASSLGTSLNSGNTIYF.

This clone occurred many times. A junction end diverges from the germline sequence, so it may reflect a read error. The chain is built from TRBV10-3 and TRBJ1-6; possible D gene TRBD1, 6 bases. The CDR3 covers 12 residues. Germline CDR1 is ENHRY and CDR2 is SYGVKD. This chain's CDR3 is CAISESGQPRDF. The CDR3 bases are TGTGCCATCAGTGAGTCCGGACAGCCTCGGGACTTT.

CDR3 protein: CASSLAGRSTDTQYF. DNA of the CDR3: TGTGCCAGCAGCTTAGCGGGCAGGAGCACAGATACGCAGTATTTT. This rearrangement joins TRBV7-8 to TRBJ2-3; D not resolved. The germline CDR1 and CDR2 sequences are SGHVS and FQNEAQ. V was pared by 0 bases and J by 0 bases, with 7 bases between. The CDR3 is 15 residues long.

The V and J genes are TRBV27 and TRBJ2-1, with TRBD2 identical over 10 bases. After removal of 3 bases from V and 5 bases from J, the junction contained 7 bases not matched to a gene. This CDR3 has 16 amino acids. Germline V gene sequence: CDR1 MNHEY, CDR2 SMNVEV (reference sequence). This chain's CDR3 is CASSFFLAGANNEQFF. CDR3 DNA sequence: TGTGCCAGCAGTTTCTTTCTAGCGGGAGCCAACAATGAGCAGTTCTTC.

V and J are TRBV5-1 and TRBJ1-4, with D maybe TRBD1 (5 bases). The V end was cut by 0 bases, the J end by 0 bases, with 9 bases between. The CDR3 has 16 residues. The germline V gene encodes CDR1 SGHRS and CDR2 YFSETQ. CDR3 sequence reads: CASSLGQSTTNEKLFF. The CDR3 coding sequence is TGCGCCAGCAGCTTGGGACAGTCTACAACTAATGAAAAACTGTTTTTT.

The chain combines TRBV30 with TRBJ1-5, with 8 bases that match TRBD1. The J segment lost 6 bases and the V segment lost 0 bases, leaving 4 bases of the junction unmatched. CDR3 length: 14 residues. Germline loops: CDR1 GTSNPN, CDR2 SVGIG (reference sequence). The CDR3 sequence is CAWSVDRGGQPQHF. The CDR3 DNA is TGTGCCTGGAGTGTCGACAGGGGAGGTCAGCCCCAGCATTTT.

This chain connects TRBV2 to TRBJ1-6; D not resolved. Trimming removed 1 base at V and 2 bases at J, with 6 bases between. Germline CDR1 SNHLY, CDR2 FYNNEI. This CDR3 is built from 15 residues. The CDR3 protein is CASSEVITYNSPLHF. CDR3 sequence (DNA): TGTGCCAGCAGTGAAGTGATCACCTATAATTCACCCCTCCACTTT.

The rearrangement joins TRBV12-5 to TRBJ1-1, with D tentatively TRBD1 (5 bases). The CDR3 spans 14 residues. CDR1 and CDR2 (germline): LGHNT, FRNRAP. The V gene lost 4 bases and the J gene lost 6 bases, with 15 bases spanning the gap. This chain's CDR3 is CASGSGGGGAEAFF. The CDR3 DNA reads TGTGCTAGTGGTTCCGGGGGTGGTGGTGCTGAAGCTTTCTTT.

The V and J genes are TRBV9 and TRBJ2-5; 8 positions agree with TRBD2. The CDR3 spans 17 residues. Trimming removed 3 bases from V and 0 bases from J; junction bases left unmatched: 10. The germline V gene has CDR1 SGDLS and CDR2 YYNGEE. The DNA for the CDR3 is TGTGCCAGCAGCGGCCGATGGGGCGGGGGGTACCAAGAGACCCAGTACTTC. Amino acid sequence: CASSGRWGGGYQETQYF.

This clone has more than one count but fewer than ten. V is TRBV7-9 and J is TRBJ2-2, with D tentatively TRBD2 (5 bases). From germline, CDR1 is SEHNR and CDR2 FQNEAQ (reference sequence). Trimming removed 5 bases from V and 1 base from J, with 14 bases in between. The CDR3 sequence is 16 residues long. The CDR3 protein is CASSLGGGGNTGELFF. The CDR3 DNA follows: TGTGCCAGCAGCCTTGGAGGCGGAGGGAACACCGGGGAGCTGTTTTTT. Using reference TRBV7-9 and TRBJ2-2 for the parts outside the CDR3, the full variable domain is DTGVSQNPRHKITKRGQNVTFRCDPISEHNRLYWYRQTLGQGPEFLTYFQNEAQLEKSRLLSDRFSAERPKGSFSTLEIQRTEQGDSAMYLCASSLGGGGNTGELFFGEGSRLTVL.

The chain carries TRBV5-4 and TRBJ2-5; 9 bases are shared with TRBD1. Germline V gene data show CDR1 as SGHNT and CDR2 as YYREEE (reference sequence). The CDR3 has 17 residues. V trimming: 0 bases; J trimming: 5 bases; junction bases outside the gene matches: 11. DNA for the CDR3: TGTGCCAGCAGCTTGGGAGTGATACAGGGGGCCGCGGAGACCCAGTACTTC. Its translation is CASSLGVIQGAAETQYF.

The rearrangement joins TRBV7-9 to TRBJ2-7, with D possibly being TRBD1 (8 bases). The germline gives CDR1 SEHNR, CDR2 FQNEAQ (reference sequence). The CDR3 is 14 residues long. V gave up 5 bases and J gave up 3 bases, with 14 bases separating them. CDR3 residues: CASSTDREGYEQYF. The DNA for the CDR3 is TGTGCCAGCAGCACGGACAGGGAGGGCTACGAGCAGTACTTC.

This chain connects TRBV6-6 to TRBJ1-1; D remains unclear. The CDR3 is 12 residues long. The V and J ends lost 6 bases and 2 bases respectively, with 7 bases between them. Germline V gene lookup returns CDR1 MNHNY and CDR2 SVGAGI (reference sequence). CDR3 in DNA: TGTGCCAGCAGGCTTGGAAACACTGAAGCTTTCTTT. Its translation is CASRLGNTEAFF.

V usage is TRBV7-9 and J usage is TRBJ1-2; D might be TRBD1 (6 bases). V shed 2 bases and J shed 1 base, with 8 bases lying between them. This CDR3 is 14 amino acids long. Germline CDR1 reads SEHNR; CDR2 reads FQNEAQ (reference sequence). The CDR3 nucleotides read TGTGCCAGCAGCTTACAGGGGATTAACTATGGCTACACCTTC. It encodes CASSLQGINYGYTF.

The chain couples TRBV7-9 to TRBJ1-2; 11 positions match TRBD1. Germline-derived CDR1 and CDR2 are SEHNR and FQNEAQ (reference sequence). With V trimmed by 4 bases and J by 6 bases, 7 bases remained unmatched. The CDR3 has 15 residues. CDR3 loop: CASSSPGQGGHGYTF. The DNA of the CDR3 is TGTGCCAGCAGCTCCCCGGGACAGGGGGGGCATGGCTACACCTTC.

V and J are TRBV7-7 and TRBJ2-5; 7 nucleotides match TRBD1. The CDR3 loop spans 14 amino acids. The germline gives CDR1 SSHAT, CDR2 FNYEAQ (reference sequence). Trimming at V came to 5 bases and at J to 1 base, leaving 4 bases not matched to a gene. The CDR3 region has the DNA TGTGCCAGCAGCAACAGGGGAACCCAAGAGACCCAGTACTTC. It is translated as CASSNRGTQETQYF.

The chain joins TRBV4-2 to TRBJ2-3; a possible D gene is TRBD1 (6 bases). The CDR3 sequence is 14 residues long. The germline gives CDR1 LGHNA, CDR2 YNFKEQ. Trimming stripped 1 base from V and 6 bases from J, with 11 bases between. The CDR3 DNA sequence: TGTGCCAGCAGCCAAGGGGGGCCGCTGGATACGCAGTATTTT. Translating it yields CASSQGGPLDTQYF.

This chain uses TRBV2 with TRBJ2-2; 11 bases line up with TRBD2. The CDR3 extends over 14 amino acids. Germline-derived CDR1 and CDR2 are SNHLY and FYNNEI. V trimming: 8 bases; J trimming: 7 bases; junction bases outside the gene matches: 6. In nucleotides, the CDR3 is TGTGCCAGCGAGACTAGCGGGGAAATCGGGGAGCTGTTTTTT. This translates into CASETSGEIGELFF.

This rearrangement joins TRBV21-1 to TRBJ2-1; no DNA check was done on the table's D call, TRBD2. TRBV21-1 is designated a pseudogene. The CDR3 spans 11 residues. The CDR3 region has the DNA TGTGCCAGCATCATTAGAGGTGAGCAGTTCTTC. Protein: CASIIRGEQFF.

A remark on this clone: At the DNA level, this CDR3 is encoded by other sequences in the same sample as well. The chain couples TRBV27 to TRBJ2-7; D tentatively fits TRBD1 or TRBD2 (5 bases each). The CDR3 length is 13 residues. The germline V gene has CDR1 MNHEY and CDR2 SMNVEV (reference sequence). V was pared by 6 bases and J by 5 bases, with 14 bases between. CDR3 bases: TGTGCCAGCAGCCGGGACGGGGTTCACGAGCAGTACTTC. Translation: CASSRDGVHEQYF.

A single count supports this clone. The chain links TRBV29-1 to TRBJ2-2; 11 nucleotides agree with TRBD2. CDR1 is SQVTM, CDR2 ANQGSEA, per germline. The CDR3 totals 13 residues. V dropped 7 bases and J dropped 5; count of bases not matched to a gene: 3. CDR3 protein: CSALAGETGELFF. CDR3 DNA: TGCAGCGCACTAGCGGGAGAAACCGGGGAGCTGTTTTTT.

The V and J genes are TRBV5-1 and TRBJ2-7; the D gene could be TRBD1 or TRBD2 (5 bases each). This CDR3 is 16 amino acids long. Between the trimmed V and J ends, which lost 4 bases and 9 bases, there was a span of 26 bases. CDR1 is SGHRS and CDR2 is YFSETQ in the germline V gene. CDR3: CASSPAGRLYEGWQYF. The CDR3 coding sequence is TGCGCCAGCAGCCCCGCAGGGAGACTCTACGAAGGGTGGCAGTACTTC.

This clone ranks as medium-sized. The genes are TRBV5-4 and TRBJ1-2; TRBD1 might be the D (5 bases). The CDR3 is 18 residues long. Deletions cut 0 bases from V and 0 bases from J, with 18 bases between. Germline V lookup: CDR1 SGHNT, CDR2 YYREEE (reference sequence). The CDR3 loop is CASSLDRGSSGPNYGYTF. DNA for the CDR3: TGTGCCAGCAGCTTGGACCGCGGATCCTCGGGACCTAACTATGGCTACACCTTC.

V usage is TRBV20-1 and J usage is TRBJ1-4; 7 bases align to TRBD1. CDR1 is DFQATT and CDR2 is SNEGSKA in the germline V gene (reference sequence). Trimming cost V 1 base and J 13 bases; bases outside gene matches: 0. The CDR3 extends over 10 amino acids. Written as DNA, the CDR3 is TGCAGTGCTAGAGGACAGGGACTGTTTTTT. Translation: CSARGQGLFF.

Notes on this clone: At the DNA level, this CDR3 is encoded by other sequences in the same sample as well. V and J are TRBV4-1 and TRBJ1-3; TRBD1 matches 7 bases. With 4 bases clipped from V and 0 bases from J, the junction kept 3 bases outside the gene matches. The CDR3 consists of 15 residues. In germline, CDR1 is MGHRA, CDR2 YSYEKL. The CDR3 is CASSPGTASGNTIYF. The CDR3 DNA follows: TGCGCCAGCAGCCCCGGGACAGCCTCTGGAAACACCATATATTTT.